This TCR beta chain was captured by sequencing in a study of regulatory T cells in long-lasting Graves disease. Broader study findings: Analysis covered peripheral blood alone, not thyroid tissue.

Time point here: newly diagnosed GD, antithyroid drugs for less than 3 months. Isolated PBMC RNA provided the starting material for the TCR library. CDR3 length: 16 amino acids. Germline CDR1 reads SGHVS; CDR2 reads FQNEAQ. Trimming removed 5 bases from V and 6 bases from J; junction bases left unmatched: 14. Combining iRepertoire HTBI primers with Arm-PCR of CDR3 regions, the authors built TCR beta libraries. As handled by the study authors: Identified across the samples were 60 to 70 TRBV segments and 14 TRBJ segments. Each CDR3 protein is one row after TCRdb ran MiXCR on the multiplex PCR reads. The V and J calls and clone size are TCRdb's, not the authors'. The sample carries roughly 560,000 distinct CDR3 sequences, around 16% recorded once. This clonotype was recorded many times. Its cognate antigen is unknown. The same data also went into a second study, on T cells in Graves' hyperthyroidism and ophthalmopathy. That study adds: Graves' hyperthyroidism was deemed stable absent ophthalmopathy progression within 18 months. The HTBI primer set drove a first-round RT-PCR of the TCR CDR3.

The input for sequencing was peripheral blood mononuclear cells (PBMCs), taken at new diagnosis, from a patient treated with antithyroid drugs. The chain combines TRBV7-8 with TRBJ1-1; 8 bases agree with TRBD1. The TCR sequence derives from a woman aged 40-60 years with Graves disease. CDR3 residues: CASSPYRDRISPEAFF. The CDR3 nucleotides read TGTGCCAGCAGCCCTTACCGGGACAGGATTTCCCCTGAAGCTTTCTTT.